This passage covers 16 T cell receptor beta chains from one sample sequenced in a study of human T cells and chemical hapten exposure. TCRdb called the RACE reads again in MiXCR, with one record for every CDR3 protein. This sample has about 400,000 distinct CDR3 sequences, with nearly 6.5% found just once. Specified time point: patch test 2, 6 weeks after DPC sensitization. Treatment described: therapeutic diphenylcyclopropenone sensitization with weekly scalp DPC. The specimen was whole blood, collected in connection with sensitization to the hapten diphenylcyclopropenone (DPC). These receptors were taken from a woman aged 18-29 years with alopecia areata. Some clones in this sample may be carry-over from other donors' samples.

The V gene is TRBV28, the J gene TRBJ2-2, with 7 bases lining up with TRBD2. Germline CDR1 is MDHEN and CDR2 is SYDVKM. V dropped 5 bases and J dropped 1; count of bases not matched to a gene: 10. This CDR3 contains 17 residues. CDR3 amino acids: CASSQGGAGLNTGELFF. The DNA for the CDR3 is TGTGCCAGCAGTCAAGGCGGAGCGGGGCTGAACACCGGGGAGCTGTTTTTT.

This clonotype was observed a few times. One end of the junction fails to match germline, which may point to a read error. This chain connects TRBV12-3 or TRBV12-4 to TRBJ1-1; 9 bases agree with TRBD1. This CDR3 region has 17 residues. This CDR3 reads CASSLVPFGDRDTEAFF. CDR3 DNA: TGTGCCAGCAGCTTAGTCCCCTTTGGGGACAGGGACACTGAAGCTTTCTTT.

The rearrangement uses TRBV6-2 or TRBV6-3 and TRBJ2-2, with D perhaps TRBD1 or TRBD2 (5 bases each). The CDR3 consists of 14 residues. Germline V gene sequence: CDR1 MNHEY, CDR2 SVGEGT. Trimming removed 6 bases from V and 5 bases from J, with 13 bases in between. The CDR3 nucleotides read TGTGCCAGCAGGGGGACGGCTGGAACCGGGGAGCTGTTTTTT. It codes for CASRGTAGTGELFF.

The chain is built from TRBV21-1 and TRBJ2-4; the DNA was not used to check the table's D call, TRBD2. TRBV21-1 is reported as a pseudogene. The CDR3 extends over 15 amino acids. The CDR3 loop is CASSKLSRSKNIQYF. The DNA of the CDR3 is TGTGCCAGCAGCAAACTTAGCAGGAGCAAAAACATTCAGTACTTC.

The table lists this clonotype with a few counts. This chain joins TRBV6-5 and TRBJ1-6; D ambiguous. CDR3 length equals 13 residues. Per the germline V gene, CDR1 is MNHEY and CDR2 is SVGAGI. V dropped 0 bases and J dropped 11 bases, with 8 bases sitting between them. The CDR3 is CASSYSMAAPLHF. The CDR3 DNA is TGTGCCAGCAGTTACTCTATGGCGGCACCCCTCCACTTT.

The genes are TRBV5-1 and TRBJ1-3; the match to TRBD1 covers 7 bases. The junction had 8 bases not matched to a gene; V was cut back by 2 bases and J by 0 bases. This CDR3 spans 17 amino acids. Germline CDR1 is SGHRS and CDR2 is YFSETQ. CDR3 sequence (DNA): TGCGCCAGCAGCTTTACGCAGGGGGGCAACTCTGGAAACACCATATATTTT. It yields the protein CASSFTQGGNSGNTIYF.

In its sample, this clonotype was seen many times. The rearrangement links TRBV6-2 or TRBV6-3 to TRBJ1-1; 7 bases map to TRBD1. The CDR3 contains 13 residues. The V gene end was trimmed by 8 bases and the J gene end by 0 bases; junction bases not matched to a gene: 3. Germline V gene data show CDR1 as MNHEY and CDR2 as SVGEGT. CDR3 sequence (DNA): TGTGCCAGCGTGGGACAGATGAACACTGAAGCTTTCTTT. Translated, it gives CASVGQMNTEAFF.

Only a few counts were recorded for this clonotype. The chain links TRBV18 to TRBJ2-2; D uncertain. Looked up from germline, CDR1 is KGHSH and CDR2 is LQKENI. The CDR3 length is 16 residues. V lost 3 bases, J lost 0 bases, and 11 bases lay in between. CDR3 DNA sequence: TGTGCCAGCTCACCTTTAGAGGCTTCGAACACCGGGGAGCTGTTTTTT. It encodes CASSPLEASNTGELFF.

This clonotype has just a few counts. This rearrangement joins TRBV28 to TRBJ2-5; D gene uncertain. V shed 7 bases and J shed 4 bases, with 13 bases lying between them. Germline loops: CDR1 MDHEN, CDR2 SYDVKM. The CDR3 extends over 13 amino acids. DNA of the CDR3: TGTGCCAGCAAAGGGTGGGCTATAGAGACCCAGTACTTC. Translated: CASKGWAIETQYF. Based on the CDR3 plus reference TRBV28 and TRBJ2-5, the full variable domain is DVKVTQSSRYLVKRTGEKVFLECVQDMDHENMFWYRQDPGLGLRLIYFSYDVKMKEKGDIPEGYSVSREKKERFSLILESASTNQTSMYLCASKGWAIETQYFGPGTRLLVL.

This clonotype occurred a few times. CDR3 nucleotides: TGTGCCAGCAGAAGGGGCTTTGGCTACACCTTC. Its protein is CASRRGFGYTF. The V gene is TRBV6-2 or TRBV6-3, the J gene TRBJ1-2; D is possibly TRBD1 (5 bases). Germline V gene lookup returns CDR1 MNHEY and CDR2 SVGEGT. CDR3 size: 11 residues. V lost 6 bases and J 7 bases, leaving 9 bases between the germline ends.

Many counts were recorded for this clonotype. V gene TRBV5-1 combines with J gene TRBJ2-6, with D possibly being TRBD1 (6 bases). Germline CDR1 reads SGHRS; CDR2 reads YFSETQ. V dropped 4 bases and J dropped 1 base, with 12 bases sitting between them. The CDR3 consists of 16 residues. Here the CDR3 reads CASSGGSVSGANVLTF. CDR3 nucleotides: TGCGCCAGCAGCGGGGGCAGTGTATCTGGGGCCAACGTCCTGACTTTC.

A few counts support this clonotype. The V and J genes are TRBV12-3 or TRBV12-4 and TRBJ1-1, with D unresolved. Trimming took 7 bases from V and 4 from J, leaving 10 bases between them. CDR3 length equals 12 residues. As DNA, the CDR3 is TGTGCCAGCACCTTTGGTGGCACTGAAGCTTTCTTT. It translates to CASTFGGTEAFF.

This clonotype showed up just a few times. This chain joins TRBV4-3 and TRBJ2-5; 14 bases are shared with TRBD2. Germline V gives CDR1 LGHNA, CDR2 YSLEER. The junction had 9 bases not matched to a gene; V was cut back by 1 base and J by 2 bases. The CDR3 is made up of 19 amino acids. The CDR3 bases are TGCGCCAGCAGCCAAGTGGGTCCTAGGACTAGCGGGGGGCAAGAGACCCAGTACTTC. It translates to CASSQVGPRTSGGQETQYF.

This clonotype was detected a few times. This chain connects TRBV12-5 to TRBJ1-2; the D gene is possibly TRBD1 (5 bases). Per germline, CDR1 LGHNT and CDR2 FRNRAP. This CDR3 contains 12 residues. V gave up 1 base and J gave up 8 bases, with 8 bases separating them. As DNA, the CDR3 is TGTGCTAGTGGTTTGGAGCAGGGAGGCTACACCTTC. Its protein product is CASGLEQGGYTF.

Turning to this clonotype: The junction and the germline gene differ at one end; a read error may be behind it. J is TRBJ2-3 and V is TRBV4-3; weak D call: TRBD1 (5 bases). CDR1 LGHNA and CDR2 YSLEER come from the germline V gene. CDR3 length equals 16 residues. This CDR3 reads CTSSQRGSAGTDTQYF. The CDR3 nucleotides are TGCACCAGCAGCCAAAGGGGCTCAGCTGGCACAGATACGCAGTATTTT.

In this sample, this clonotype turned up many times. This rearrangement joins TRBV6-5 to TRBJ1-5; the D gene is possibly TRBD1 (5 bases). Trimming removed 6 bases from V and 0 bases from J, with 12 bases in between. Germline V gene sequence: CDR1 MNHEY, CDR2 SVGAGI. The CDR3 covers 15 residues. The CDR3 is CASRLDGTSNQPQHF. The CDR3, as DNA: TGTGCCAGCAGACTCGACGGGACTAGCAATCAGCCCCAGCATTTT.